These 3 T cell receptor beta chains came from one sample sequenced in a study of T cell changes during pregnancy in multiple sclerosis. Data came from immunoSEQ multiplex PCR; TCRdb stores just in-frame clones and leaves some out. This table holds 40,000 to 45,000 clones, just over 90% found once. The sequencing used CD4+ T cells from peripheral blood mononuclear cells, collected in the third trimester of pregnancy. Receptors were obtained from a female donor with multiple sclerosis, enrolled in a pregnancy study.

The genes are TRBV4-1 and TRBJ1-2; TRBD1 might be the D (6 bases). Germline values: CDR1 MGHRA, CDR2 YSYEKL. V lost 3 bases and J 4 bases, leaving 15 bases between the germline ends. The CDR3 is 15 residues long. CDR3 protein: CASSQSSGTLYGYTF. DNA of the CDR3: TGCGCCAGCAGCCAGAGCTCCGGGACACTCTATGGCTACACCTTC.

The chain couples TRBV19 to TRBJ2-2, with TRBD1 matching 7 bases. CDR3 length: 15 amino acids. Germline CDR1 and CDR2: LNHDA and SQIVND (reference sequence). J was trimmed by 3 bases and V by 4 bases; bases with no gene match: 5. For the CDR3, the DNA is TGTGCCAGTAGTACCGACAGGGCCTACACCGGGGAGCTGTTTTTT. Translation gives CASSTDRAYTGELFF.

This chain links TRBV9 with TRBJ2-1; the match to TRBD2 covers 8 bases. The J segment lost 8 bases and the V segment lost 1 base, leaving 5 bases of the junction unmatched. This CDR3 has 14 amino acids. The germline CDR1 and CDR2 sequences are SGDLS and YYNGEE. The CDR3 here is CASSVLREGYEQFF. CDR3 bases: TGTGCCAGCAGCGTACTACGGGAGGGGTATGAGCAGTTCTTC.